Each of the 32 T cell receptor beta chains below was sequenced from the same sample in a study of blood T cell repertoires in COVID-19. The assay was immunoSEQ multiplex PCR, and TCRdb's table has in-frame clones only and misses some. The table has roughly 150,000 clones, 85% to 90% seen once. Sequencing was carried out using peripheral blood. These receptors were taken from a woman in her thirties or forties with acute or convalescent COVID-19.

V gene TRBV3-1 (or the pseudogene TRBV3-2) combines with J gene TRBJ2-7, with 7 bases aligning to TRBD1. V was clipped by 3 bases and J by 3 bases; unmatched bases: 5. This CDR3 has 14 amino acids. Germline CDR1 is LGHDT and CDR2 is YNNKEL (reference sequence). CDR3 nucleotide sequence: TGTGCCAGCAGCCACGGGACAGAGAACTACGAGCAGTACTTC. As protein: CASSHGTENYEQYF.

The chain is built from TRBV19 and TRBJ1-6, with TRBD1 matching over 10 bases. The V gene's germline CDR1 is LNHDA and CDR2 SQIVND (reference sequence). The CDR3 has 15 amino acids. Trimming cost V 2 bases and J 9 bases; bases outside gene matches: 4. CDR3 sequence: CASSILGQGISPLHF. The CDR3 DNA reads TGTGCCAGTAGTATATTGGGACAGGGGATTTCACCCCTCCACTTT.

V is TRBV5-1 and J is TRBJ1-6, with TRBD1 identical over 7 bases. V shed 0 bases and J 6 bases; nucleotides not matched to a gene: 6. This CDR3 spans 16 amino acids. Germline assignment: CDR1 SGHRS and CDR2 YFSETQ. The CDR3 coding sequence is TGCGCCAGCAGCTTGGCCCAACAGGGGAGTAATTCACCCCTCCACTTT. This codes for CASSLAQQGSNSPLHF. The full variable domain, its missing parts supplied by reference TRBV5-1 and TRBJ1-6, is KAGVTQTPRYLIKTRGQQVTLSCSPISGHRSVSWYQQTPGQGLQFLFEYFSETQRNKGNFPGRFSGRQFSNSRSEMNVSTLELGDSALYLCASSLAQQGSNSPLHFGNGTRLTVT.

For the CDR3, the DNA is TGTGCCAGCTCACCGTTCCGGGACTTGAACACTGAAGCTTTCTTT. This encodes CASSPFRDLNTEAFF. V gene TRBV18 combines with J gene TRBJ1-1; D may be TRBD1 (5 bases). This CDR3 is 15 amino acids long. Trimming took 3 bases from V and 0 from J, leaving 11 bases between them. Germline lookup yields CDR1 KGHSH and CDR2 LQKENI.

The chain employs TRBV30 and TRBJ1-5; TRBD1 matches at 9 bases. Germline loops: CDR1 GTSNPN, CDR2 SVGIG (reference sequence). The V gene end was trimmed by 4 bases and the J gene end by 6 bases; junction bases not matched to a gene: 7. The CDR3 has 14 amino acids. CDR3 protein: CAWNKQGASQPQHF. The DNA for the CDR3 is TGTGCCTGGAATAAACAGGGGGCGAGTCAGCCCCAGCATTTT.

This clone showed up just a few times. This chain uses TRBV7-2 with TRBJ1-5; D unclear. Germline CDR1 reads SGHTA; CDR2 reads FQGNSA. Between the trimmed V and J ends, which lost 5 bases and 4 bases, there was a span of 9 bases. The CDR3 loop spans 13 amino acids. The CDR3 DNA reads TGTGCCAGCAGCCCCTCCCTTAATCAGCCCCAGCATTTT. Translated, it gives CASSPSLNQPQHF.

The genes are TRBV18 and TRBJ2-2; tentatively, D is TRBD1 (6 bases). There are 17 residues in the CDR3. Germline V gene sequence: CDR1 KGHSH, CDR2 LQKENI. V shed 0 bases and J shed 4 bases, with 15 bases lying between them. CDR3 coding DNA: TGTGCCAGCTCACCACCTCTGGGGGCTGGAGGCACCGGGGAGCTGTTTTTT. Translating it yields CASSPPLGAGGTGELFF.

The chain links TRBV7-6 to TRBJ2-2; no clear D. Germline CDR1 reads SGHVS; CDR2 reads FNYEAQ. CDR3 length: 16 residues. V dropped 1 base and J dropped 0 bases, with 9 bases sitting between them. CDR3 DNA: TGTGCCAGCAGCTTAGAACCCTCGGCGAACACCGGGGAGCTGTTTTTT. This sequence encodes CASSLEPSANTGELFF.

V is TRBV29-1 and J is TRBJ1-5; TRBD1 agrees at 9 bases. CDR3 length: 15 residues. The junction had 10 bases not matched to a gene; V was cut back by 7 bases and J by 3 bases. The germline CDR1 and CDR2 sequences are SQVTM and ANQGSEA. CDR3 protein: CSGAGTGHDNQPQHF. CDR3 coding DNA: TGCAGCGGTGCCGGGACAGGGCACGACAATCAGCCCCAGCATTTT.

The rearrangement links TRBV9 to TRBJ1-3; possibly TRBD1 for D (5 bases). The CDR3 runs to 16 residues. Germline CDR1 is SGDLS and CDR2 is YYNGEE. V dropped 0 bases and J dropped 0 bases, with 10 bases sitting between them. The CDR3 reads CASSVADSYSGNTIYF. DNA of the CDR3: TGTGCCAGCAGCGTAGCCGACAGTTACTCTGGAAACACCATATATTTT.

This clone occurred once. The chain joins TRBV5-6 to TRBJ2-5; tentatively, D is TRBD2 (5 bases). Trimming shortened V by 4 bases and J by 1 base, and 23 bases separated the two germline ends. The CDR3 is made up of 18 amino acids. Germline CDR1 reads SGHDT; CDR2 reads YYEEEE. CDR3 nucleotide sequence: TGTGCCAGCAGCCTACAACCTTCGGGAAGGCCTTTCCAAGAGACCCAGTACTTC. Protein product: CASSLQPSGRPFQETQYF.

This chain joins TRBV19 and TRBJ2-1, with no clear D. V lost 10 bases, J lost 4 bases, and 14 bases lay in between. The length of the CDR3 is 13 residues. In germline, CDR1 is LNHDA, CDR2 SQIVND (reference sequence). In nucleotides, the CDR3 is TGTGCCACCTCCTCTGTATTATACAATGAGCAGTTCTTC. This translates into CATSSVLYNEQFF.

This chain links TRBV19 with TRBJ2-7; 7 nucleotides align to TRBD2. The junction had 6 bases not matched to a gene; V was cut back by 1 base and J by 6 bases. This CDR3 is built from 14 residues. CDR1 is LNHDA, CDR2 SQIVND, per germline (reference sequence). CDR3 residues: CASSIGLALGEQYF. In DNA form, the CDR3 reads TGTGCCAGTAGTATAGGACTAGCTTTGGGCGAGCAGTACTTC.

This chain uses TRBV4-2 with TRBJ2-7; no firm D call. Trimming took off 0 bases at V and 3 bases at J, with 6 bases between the two ends. The CDR3 is made up of 13 amino acids. Per the germline V gene, CDR1 is LGHNA and CDR2 is YNFKEQ. CDR3 DNA: TGTGCCAGCAGCCAAGATCTTTACTACGAGCAGTACTTC. As protein: CASSQDLYYEQYF.

This clone was counted between two and nine times. The chain's CDR3 is CASSVGGASSYNEQFF. CDR3 in DNA: TGTGCCAGCAGCGTAGGTGGGGCAAGCTCCTACAATGAGCAGTTCTTC. The chain links TRBV9 to TRBJ2-1; tentative D call: TRBD1 (5 bases). In germline, CDR1 is SGDLS, CDR2 YYNGEE. This CDR3 is built from 16 residues. The V end lost 0 bases, the J end lost 0 bases, and 10 bases lay between the germline ends.

CDR3 loop: CATAASSGNTIYF. CDR3 in DNA: TGTGCCACCGCGGCCAGCTCTGGAAACACCATATATTTT. The chain carries TRBV24-1 and TRBJ1-3, with unresolved D. The germline CDR1 and CDR2 sequences are KGHDR and SFDVKD. The V end was cut by 9 bases, the J end by 0 bases, with 8 bases between. The CDR3 covers 13 residues.

This clone was recorded once. This chain joins TRBV28 and TRBJ2-3; tentatively, D is TRBD2 (6 bases). V was cut by 10 bases and J by 1 base, with 15 bases left in between. This CDR3 is 14 amino acids long. Germline-derived CDR1 and CDR2 are MDHEN and SYDVKM. The CDR3, as DNA: TGTGCCAATCCCCGGTGCGGGGGCACAGATACGCAGTATTTT. It specifies CANPRCGGTDTQYF. The entire variable domain, with the rest obtained from reference TRBV28 and TRBJ2-3, is as follows: DVKVTQSSRYLVKRTGEKVFLECVQDMDHENMFWYRQDPGLGLRLIYFSYDVKMKEKGDIPEGYSVSREKKERFSLILESASTNQTSMYLCANPRCGGTDTQYFGPGTRLTVL.

V gene TRBV4-2 combines with J gene TRBJ1-2; 8 positions agree with TRBD1. The germline gives CDR1 LGHNA, CDR2 YNFKEQ. V was pared by 0 bases and J by 8 bases, with 20 bases of the junction left unmatched. There are 19 residues in the CDR3. The chain's CDR3 is CASSQDATGQGRKENGYTF. In DNA, the CDR3 is TGTGCCAGCAGCCAAGATGCGACCGGACAGGGCAGAAAGGAGAACGGCTACACCTTC.

The J gene is TRBJ2-1, the V gene TRBV30; TRBD2 matches 9 bases. This CDR3 spans 13 amino acids. J lost 6 bases, V lost 8 bases, and 8 bases had no gene match. Per the germline V gene, CDR1 is GTSNPN and CDR2 is SVGIG (reference sequence). In nucleotides, the CDR3 is TGTGCCGGCGCTAGACTAGCGGTCAATGAGCAGTTCTTC. This translates into CAGARLAVNEQFF.

The genes are TRBV12-5 and TRBJ2-7; 10 bases match TRBD2. The CDR3 spans 20 residues. Germline lookup yields CDR1 LGHNT and CDR2 FRNRAP. The V and J ends lost 0 bases and 3 bases, in that order; junction bases with no gene match: 17. The CDR3 DNA sequence: TGTGCTAGTGGTTTGGTAAGCCGGGGACTAGCGCCCCTCCTTCTCTACGAGCAGTACTTC. Translating it yields CASGLVSRGLAPLLLYEQYF.

This clone was seen only once. The chain links TRBV27 to TRBJ2-3; TRBD2 matches at 9 bases. The germline gives CDR1 MNHEY, CDR2 SMNVEV (reference sequence). Trimming removed 6 bases from V and 1 base from J; junction bases left unmatched: 5. The CDR3 covers 15 residues. CDR3 sequence: CASRDRLAGTDTQYF. The CDR3 coding sequence is TGTGCCAGCAGGGATCGACTAGCGGGCACAGATACGCAGTATTTT.

This clone was recorded only once. CDR3 loop: CASSPPAGPPLDTQYF. In nucleotides, the CDR3 is TGTGCCAGCAGCCCCCCGGCAGGGCCCCCTTTAGATACGCAGTATTTT. The J gene is TRBJ2-3, the V gene TRBV7-9; possibly TRBD1 for D (5 bases). Per germline, CDR1 SEHNR and CDR2 FQNEAQ (reference sequence). Trimming removed 5 bases from V and 5 bases from J, with 20 bases in between. There are 16 residues in the CDR3.

V and J are TRBV5-4 and TRBJ2-3, with 16 bases fitting TRBD2. Losses at the gene ends were 5 bases for V and 6 bases for J; bases not matched to a gene: 6. The germline V gene has CDR1 SGHNT and CDR2 YYREEE (reference sequence). CDR3 length: 16 amino acids. The CDR3 nucleotides are TGTGCCAGCAGAAAGGGACTAGCGGGAGGGGCTGATACGCAGTATTTT. This gives the protein CASRKGLAGGADTQYF.

The chain employs TRBV9 and TRBJ1-6, with D unclear. Trimming took off 0 bases at V and 4 bases at J, with 17 bases between the two ends. The CDR3 totals 18 residues. The germline gives CDR1 SGDLS, CDR2 YYNGEE. The CDR3 loop is CASSVDWRELDYNSPLHF. The CDR3 DNA reads TGTGCCAGCAGCGTAGATTGGAGGGAGTTGGATTATAATTCACCCCTCCACTTT. Using reference TRBV9 and TRBJ1-6 for the parts outside the CDR3, the full variable domain is DSGVTQTPKHLITATGQRVTLRCSPRSGDLSVYWYQQSLDQGLQFLIQYYNGEERAKGNILERFSAQQFPDLHSELNLSSLELGDSALYFCASSVDWRELDYNSPLHFGNGTRLTVT.

The rearrangement links TRBV11-3 to TRBJ2-3; D is perhaps TRBD1 (5 bases). V was clipped by 3 bases and J by 2 bases, with 9 bases between them. The CDR3 is 14 amino acids. The germline CDR1 and CDR2 sequences are SGHNT and YENEEA. The CDR3 DNA sequence: TGTGCCAGCAGCTTTGCCAGGGCCACAGATACGCAGTATTTT. Its protein product is CASSFARATDTQYF.

The chain employs TRBV2 and TRBJ2-1, with 8 bases matching TRBD2. The junction had 9 bases not matched to a gene; V was cut back by 11 bases and J by 6 bases. From germline, CDR1 is SNHLY and CDR2 FYNNEI. The length of the CDR3 is 13 residues. The DNA for the CDR3 is TGTGCCTCGGGGGGGCTAGCGCCCAATGAGCAGTTCTTC. Amino acids: CASGGLAPNEQFF.

The V and J genes are TRBV4-2 and TRBJ1-5, with D tentatively TRBD1 (6 bases). Germline V gives CDR1 LGHNA, CDR2 YNFKEQ. This CDR3 has 15 residues. V was trimmed by 1 base and J by 4 bases, leaving 11 bases between them. The CDR3 nucleotides are TGTGCCAGCAGCCAAGTGGGGGCCAGTAATCAGCCCCAGCATTTT. Translating gives CASSQVGASNQPQHF.

The CDR3 coding sequence is TGCGCCAGCAGCTTGGATCGGGGGGCCCCCTACAATGAGCAGTTCTTC. It is translated as CASSLDRGAPYNEQFF. The chain joins TRBV5-1 to TRBJ2-1; maybe TRBD2 (7 bases). This CDR3 has 16 residues. CDR1 and CDR2 from the germline V gene are SGHRS and YFSETQ. Trimming left V 0 bases short and J 2 bases short, with 12 bases between. The variable domain in full, completed from reference TRBV5-1 and TRBJ2-1, reads KAGVTQTPRYLIKTRGQQVTLSCSPISGHRSVSWYQQTPGQGLQFLFEYFSETQRNKGNFPGRFSGRQFSNSRSEMNVSTLELGDSALYLCASSLDRGAPYNEQFFGPGTRLTVL.

This clone was seen a handful of times. V and J are TRBV14 and TRBJ2-7, with unresolved D. V dropped 2 bases and J dropped 1 base, with 9 bases sitting between them. Germline V gene sequence: CDR1 SGHDN, CDR2 FVKESK. The CDR3 runs to 14 residues. CDR3 sequence reads: CASSQIWSSYEQYF. The CDR3 DNA reads TGTGCCAGCAGCCAAATTTGGAGTTCCTACGAGCAGTACTTC.

The chain couples TRBV20-1 to TRBJ2-2; D uncertain. The CDR3 extends over 11 amino acids. Germline V gene sequence: CDR1 DFQATT, CDR2 SNEGSKA (reference sequence). The CDR3, as DNA: TGCAGCCCTTTGCGCACCGGGGAGCTGTTTTTT. As protein: CSPLRTGELFF.

The chain employs TRBV18 and TRBJ1-1; a weak D match, TRBD1 (5 bases). The germline V gene has CDR1 KGHSH and CDR2 LQKENI. The CDR3 consists of 14 residues. V was trimmed by 3 bases and J by 0 bases, leaving 8 bases between them. CDR3 sequence (DNA): TGTGCCAGCTCACCCAAGACAGTGAACACTGAAGCTTTCTTT. Translating gives CASSPKTVNTEAFF.

This clone was observed a handful of times. V gene TRBV30 combines with J gene TRBJ1-3; D is ambiguous. Trimming left V 5 bases short and J 0 bases short, with 5 bases between. CDR3 length: 12 amino acids. Germline V CDR1 and CDR2: GTSNPN, SVGIG (reference sequence). The chain's CDR3 is CAWGSSGNTIYF. CDR3 DNA sequence: TGTGCCTGGGGGAGCTCTGGAAACACCATATATTTT.